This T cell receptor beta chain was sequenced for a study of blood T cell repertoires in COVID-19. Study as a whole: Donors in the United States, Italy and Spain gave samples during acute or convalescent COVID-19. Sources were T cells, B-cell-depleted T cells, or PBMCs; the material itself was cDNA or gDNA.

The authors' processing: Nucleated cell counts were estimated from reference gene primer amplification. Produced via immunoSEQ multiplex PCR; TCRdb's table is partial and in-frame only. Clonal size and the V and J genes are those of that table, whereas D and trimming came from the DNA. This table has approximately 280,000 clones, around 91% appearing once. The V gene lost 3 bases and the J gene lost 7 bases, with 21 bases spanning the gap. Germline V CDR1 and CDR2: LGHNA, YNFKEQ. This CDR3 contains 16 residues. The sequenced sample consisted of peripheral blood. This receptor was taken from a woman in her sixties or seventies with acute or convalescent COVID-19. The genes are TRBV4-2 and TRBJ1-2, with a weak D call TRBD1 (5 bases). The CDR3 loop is CASSQGTSVPVFGYTF. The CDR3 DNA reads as TGTGCCAGCAGCCAGGGGACTAGTGTTCCTGTTTTTGGCTACACCTTC.